This T cell receptor (beta chain) was captured in a study of shared clonotypes between healthy human individuals. CDR3 length: 14 amino acids. The V gene's germline CDR1 is MRHNA and CDR2 SNTAGT. V shed 4 bases and J 3 bases; nucleotides not matched to a gene: 6. TCRdb's copy holds only in-frame clones and misses some; the assay was immunoSEQ multiplex PCR. Found here are 560,000 or so clones, 95% to 96% of them singletons; the top ten hold roughly 0.1%. Naive CD8 cells comprised CD45RO-negative, CCR7-positively selected cells, excluding terminally differentiated effector memory CD45RA+ cells. Nashville, Tennessee was home to all donors, each a Caucasian adult.

V and J are TRBV6-4 and TRBJ2-7; 7 nucleotides align to TRBD2. Sequenced input: naive CD8+ T cells sorted from blood. This clonotype was sampled from a young woman in good health. The CDR3 region has the DNA TGTGCCAGCAGTGTGGCGGGAGAGAGCTACGAGCAGTACTTC. This encodes CASSVAGESYEQYF.